The rows below give T cell receptor beta chains drawn from one sample of a study of T cell responses to AZD1222 COVID-19 vaccine. The method was immunoSEQ multiplex PCR; TCRdb's version includes in-frame clones alone and lacks a portion of them. Of around 120,000 clones listed, roughly 88% are singletons. Sequenced material: peripheral blood, taken on day 0 of MenACWY control vaccination. These receptors all stem from an adult in good health. Each CDR3 is given with its conserved first and last residue. A D gene is named only where the DNA matches it firmly. Part of the rows lack a size; the others show once, few, many or a class for expanded clones.

TRBV5-1	-	TRBJ1-5	-	14	TGCGCCAGCAGCTTGCTAGGGGGAGGGCAGCCCCAGCATTTT	CASSLLGGGQPQHF
TRBV6-5	TRBD1	TRBJ2-7	-	15	TGTGCCAGCGGAATCTATCGGGACAGCACGTACGAGCAGTACTTC	CASGIYRDSTYEQYF
TRBV4-1	TRBD2	TRBJ2-2	once	19	TGCGCCAGCAGCCAATCTTTCTCGTCTAGCGGGGATCACACCGGGGAGCTGTTTTTT	CASSQSFSSSGDHTGELFF
TRBV6-1	-	TRBJ2-7	-	14	TGTGCCAGCAGTGAGGGGGCTGGGTCCTACGAGCAGTACTTC	CASSEGAGSYEQYF
TRBV5-1	-	TRBJ2-7	few	14	TGCGCCAGCAGCCTGCGTGGACCGTCCTACGAGCAGTACTTC	CASSLRGPSYEQYF
TRBV25-1	TRBD1	TRBJ1-3	-	16	TGTGCCAGCAGTACTTCCTCGACAGGGGAAGGAAACACCATATATTTT	CASSTSSTGEGNTIYF
TRBV6-5	-	TRBJ1-2	-	15	TGTGCCAGCAGTTACGGGGTGGCGTCGGTGGGAGGCTACACCTTC	CASSYGVASVGGYTF
TRBV6-1	TRBD2	TRBJ2-3	-	20	TGTGCCAGCAGTGGACCGGGACGGATTACTAGCGGGAGGTTCCCAGATACGCAGTATTTT	CASSGPGRITSGRFPDTQYF
TRBV5-6	-	TRBJ1-5	-	14	TGTGCCAGCAGCTGGAAGGATAGCAATCAGCCCCAGCATTTT	CASSWKDSNQPQHF
TRBV5-1	-	TRBJ2-5	-	17	TGCGCCAGCAGCTTGGGTCCAGGGGTGAGGGGTCAAGAGACCCAGTACTTC	CASSLGPGVRGQETQYF
TRBV4-2	-	TRBJ1-2	-	16	TGTGCCAGCAGCCAAGCGGCCTTACAGGGCGGCTATGGCTACACCTTC	CASSQAALQGGYGYTF
TRBV6-6	-	TRBJ2-3	-	14	TGTGCCAGCAGTTACTCGGGGCGGGGAGATACGCAGTATTTT	CASSYSGRGDTQYF
TRBV28	-	TRBJ1-1	-	12	TGTGCCAGCAGTACAGTGCTCACTGAAGCTTTCTTT	CASSTVLTEAFF
TRBV18	-	TRBJ2-6	-	18	TGTGCCAGCTCACGAAACCGGGACCCCAATTTTGGGGCCAACGTCCTGACTTTC	CASSRNRDPNFGANVLTF
TRBV28	-	TRBJ1-1	-	16	TGTGCCAGCAGTTTATACGTATTTGGGGCGAACACTGAAGCTTTCTTT	CASSLYVFGANTEAFF
TRBV30	-	TRBJ2-1	-	13	TGTGCCTGGAGAACGGACTCTTACAATGAGCAGTTCTTC	CAWRTDSYNEQFF
TRBV24-1	-	TRBJ1-2	-	13	TGTGCCACCAGTGCCGGGGCAGACTATGGCTACACCTTC	CATSAGADYGYTF
TRBV11-2	TRBD1	TRBJ1-2	-	15	TGTGCCAGCAGCCATAACAGGGGTACAACTAGAGGCTACACCTTC	CASSHNRGTTRGYTF
TRBV24-1	-	TRBJ1-2	-	11	TGTGCCACCAGTTTTCTAGGAGGCTACACCTTC	CATSFLGGYTF
TRBV9	TRBD1	TRBJ1-2	once	14	TGTGCCAGCAGCGGCGGGAGCAGGGGGTATGGCTACACCTTC	CASSGGSRGYGYTF
TRBV18	-	TRBJ1-1	-	14	TGTGCCAGCTCACCGATATTTAAGGACACTGAAGCTTTCTTT	CASSPIFKDTEAFF
TRBV18	-	TRBJ2-7	-	14	TGTGCCAGCTCGCTGATAGGGGGAAGCTACGAGCAGTACTTC	CASSLIGGSYEQYF
TRBV24-1	TRBD1	TRBJ1-5	-	15	TGTGCCACCAGTGAATCCGCCCGACAGGGTGAGGCCCAGCATTTT	CATSESARQGEAQHF
TRBV6-5	-	TRBJ1-6	-	13	TGTGCAGGGGGGAAGGGAACCGAATCACCCCTCCACTTT	CAGGKGTESPLHF
TRBV5-1	-	TRBJ1-4	few	13	TGCGCCAGCAGGAAAGGCACTAATGAAAAACTGTTTTTT	CASRKGTNEKLFF
TRBV5-6	-	TRBJ2-7	-	13	TGTGCCAGCAGCGTAGGGGTGGGTCACGAGCAGTACTTC	CASSVGVGHEQYF
TRBV10-3	-	TRBJ1-2	many	14	TGTGCCATCAGTGATGGGCCAGGGAGCTATGGCTACACCTTC	CAISDGPGSYGYTF
TRBV9	-	TRBJ2-3	-	16	TGTGCCAGCAGCGTATTCGACGCCTACCTCGGAGATACGCAGTATTTT	CASSVFDAYLGDTQYF
TRBV6-5	-	TRBJ2-4	-	14	TGTGCCAGCAGTTCTGGGGTGGCCAAAAACATTCAGTACTTC	CASSSGVAKNIQYF
TRBV5-5	TRBD1	TRBJ2-5	-	14	TGTGCCAGCAGCCCGATGACAGGGCTGGAGACCCAGTACTTC	CASSPMTGLETQYF
TRBV27	-	TRBJ2-5	-	15	TGTGCCAGGACTACATGCCCCTCTTCGGGAGAGACCCAGTACTTC	CARTTCPSSGETQYF
TRBV7-2	-	TRBJ1-5	-	14	TGTGCCAGCAGCTTAGTGAGGGGGGCACAGCCCCAGCATTTT	CASSLVRGAQPQHF
TRBV28	-	TRBJ1-4	-	14	TGTGCCAGCAGTTTTATGTCGTCCCCGGGAAAACTGTTTTTT	CASSFMSSPGKLFF
TRBV3-1/TRBV3-2	-	TRBJ2-1	-	14	TGTGCCAGCAGCCCGGTACGAGGGGACGCTGAGCAGTTCTTC	CASSPVRGDAEQFF
TRBV4-1	-	TRBJ1-1	-	16	TGCGCCAGCAGCCGGGTACGGGCAGAACTTAACACTGAAGCTTTCTTT	CASSRVRAELNTEAFF
TRBV6-5	TRBD1	TRBJ1-6	-	15	TGTGCCAGCAGATACCGGGGGACAGGGACTTCACCCCTCCACTTT	CASRYRGTGTSPLHF
TRBV5-4	TRBD1	TRBJ2-5	-	13	TGTGCCAGCAGGAGGGACAGTGTCCAGACCCAGTACTTC	CASRRDSVQTQYF
TRBV5-6	-	TRBJ2-3	-	13	TGTGCCAGCAGCTTGGTCCGAGTAGATACGCAGTATTTT	CASSLVRVDTQYF
TRBV9	-	TRBJ1-6	-	14	TGTGCCAGCAGCCAGGTGGCTTATAATTCACCCCTCCACTTT	CASSQVAYNSPLHF
TRBV5-1	-	TRBJ1-2	few	14	TGCGCCAGCAGCTTGGGCTCAGGCAGAAATGGCTACACCTTC	CASSLGSGRNGYTF
TRBV28	TRBD1	TRBJ1-1	-	17	TGTGCCAGCAGTTTACCCCTCGGGGGACAGGGGTACACTGAAGCTTTCTTT	CASSLPLGGQGYTEAFF
TRBV11-3	-	TRBJ2-2	few	16	TGTGCCAGCAGCTCATGGGCAGGGTGGGGTAACGGGGAGCTGTTTTTT	CASSSWAGWGNGELFF
TRBV3-1/TRBV3-2	-	TRBJ1-3	-	14	TGTGCCAGCAGCCTATTACGTACTGGAAACACCATATATTTT	CASSLLRTGNTIYF
TRBV7-3	TRBD2	TRBJ2-1	-	16	TGTGCCAGCAGCTTAACTGGTGGGAGGGCCGCTAATGAGCAGTTCTTC	CASSLTGGRAANEQFF
TRBV5-4	-	TRBJ2-3	-	15	TGTGCCAGCAGCTTGGCGGGGACTAGCACAGATACGCAGTATTTT	CASSLAGTSTDTQYF
TRBV21-1	-	TRBJ2-7	few	18	TGTGCCAGCAGCAATCCCCCCGGGACAGGAAATACGGGCTACGAGCAGTACTTC	CASSNPPGTGNTGYEQYF
TRBV5-1	-	TRBJ2-1	-	13	TGCGCCAGCAGCTTGCGGGACTTTGGGCGCCAGTTCTTC	CASSLRDFGRQFF
TRBV5-1	TRBD1	TRBJ2-7	-	16	TGCGCCAGCAGCTTCACGTTAGGGGACAGGGGCTACGAGCAGTACTTC	CASSFTLGDRGYEQYF
TRBV28	TRBD1	TRBJ1-2	-	14	TGTGCCAGCGGAGGTAGGGGACAGAACTATGGCTACACCTTC	CASGGRGQNYGYTF
TRBV11-2	TRBD1	TRBJ1-3	-	16	TGTGCCAGCAGCTTACGACCCGGGACAGGGGGAAACACCATATATTTT	CASSLRPGTGGNTIYF
TRBV5-1	-	TRBJ1-1	-	14	TGCGCCAGCAGCTTGGCAGGGAGGGACACTGAAGCTTTCTTT	CASSLAGRDTEAFF
TRBV3-1/TRBV3-2	TRBD2	TRBJ2-7	-	19	TGTGCCAGCAGCCTAGACCCTAGCGGGAGGGATCCGTTATTGTACGAGCAGTACTTC	CASSLDPSGRDPLLYEQYF
TRBV18	-	TRBJ1-5	-	14	TGTGCCAGCTCACGAGGGGGGGCCAATCAGCCCCAGCATTTT	CASSRGGANQPQHF